The T cell receptor (beta chain) under discussion was sequenced for a study of early T cells in non-severe SARS-CoV-2 infection. Study overall: The chains were unpaired, and the sequenced material was bulk RNA from unsorted whole blood. Study-wide results and caveats: VDJdb matching favored anti-spike CD8 responses, missing private and CD4 specificities.

Each single cDNA molecule received a unique molecular identifier. MiXCR was run by TCRdb on the 5' RACE reads, yielding one entry per CDR3 protein. Of tens of thousands of distinct CDR3 sequences in the sample, around 12% were seen once. Many counts were recorded for this clonotype. Antigen specificity is unknown. The clonotype was recovered from an adult who was a healthcare worker with PCR-confirmed SARS-CoV-2 infection or an uninfected control (not recorded which). The donor label of this sample is uncertain. This sample comprised whole blood, obtained at baseline.

In DNA form, the CDR3 reads TGTGCCAGCAGCCCGGAGGGGGACACAGATACGCAGTATTTT. It is translated as CASSPEGDTDTQYF. The V gene is TRBV3-1, the J gene TRBJ2-3; D is tentatively TRBD1 or TRBD2 (6 bases each). V dropped 4 bases and J dropped 2 bases, with 10 bases sitting between them. CDR1 is LGHDT and CDR2 is YNNKEL in the germline V gene (reference sequence). The CDR3 has 14 amino acids.